This TCR beta chain comes out of a study of OX40 agonist ivuxolimab in advanced cancers. Describing the broader study: Ivuxolimab was an agonistic, fully human IgG2 monoclonal antibody directed against OX40 (CD134), a costimulatory receptor. Intravenous ivuxolimab was administered to patients every 2 weeks at six dose levels: 0.01, 0.1, 0.3, 1.5, 3 and 10 mg/kg. Among the roughly 50 dose-escalation patients, roughly 20 had hepatocellular carcinoma, 15 or so melanoma, 9 renal cell carcinoma and 9 head and neck cancer. In the dose-escalation cohort, 82.7% of patients were male, and the mean age was roughly 60 years, with a range of roughly 23 to 85. Prior anti-PD-1, anti-PD-L1 or anti-CTLA-4 therapy was permitted, and approximately 42% of dose-escalation patients had received checkpoint inhibitors. Partial responses were achieved by three dose-escalation patients, of whom one had hepatocellular carcinoma and two had cutaneous melanoma. Peripheral TCRbeta sequencing aimed to test whether ivuxolimab altered TCR sequence diversity and caused clonal T-cell expansion. The paper covers the monotherapy dose-escalation part of the phase I ivuxolimab trial, which included N ≈ 50 patients.

For sequencing of the TCRbeta CDR3 region, genomic DNA was extracted from the sorted cells. The immunoSEQ Assay was used to sequence the TCRbeta CDR3 regions. TCRdb carries this immuneACCESS record with in-frame sequences only. Its versions omit some clonotypes, under half of them owing to an unresolved V gene in the studies checked, with the rest unexplained. In all, the sample holds fewer than 35,000 clones, and 80% to 90% of those were seen once. The top ten clonotypes cover roughly 29% of the sample. For this clone: Its recognized antigen is unknown. Base qualities are not recorded, but no much larger clone differs from it by a single base.

CDR1 and CDR2 are drawn from the germline V gene (reference sequence): LNHDA, SQIVND. A distance of 24 bases separates the germline ends of V and J, which lose 4 bases and 2 bases respectively. The CDR3 spans 18 residues, from the cysteine through the phenylalanine. CDR3 DNA is the only sequence kept; it has 54 bases, read in frame from the first base. Findings and caveats that apply to the study as a whole: Low levels of normalized T-cell clonal expansion were also seen in some patients who did not respond. Clonal expansion of both CD4+ and CD8+ blood T cells was observed from baseline to week 6 at doses 0.1 to 3.0 mg/kg. In partial responders in the 0.1-3.0 mg/kg groups, normalized peripheral clonal expansion was found to be among the lowest, especially among CD8+ T cells. After ivuxolimab, more expanded clones were found on average in CD8+ T cells than in CD4+ T cells. The antigen specificity of the peripheral T cells that underwent clonal expansion was not determined.

The trial excluded patients who had a history of autoimmune disease or were on systemic immunosuppression. Peripheral blood for TCR sequencing was collected from all dose cohorts at baseline, on cycle 4 day 1, and on cycle 7 day 1. The samples were taken from a phase I, first-in-human, multicenter, open-label dose-escalation trial of ivuxolimab. Adults with locally advanced or metastatic melanoma, renal cell, hepatocellular, or head and neck squamous cell carcinoma were enrolled in the trial. Before TCR sequencing, CD4+ and CD8+ T cells were separately sorted from peripheral blood. The clonotype was recovered from an adult with an advanced solid tumor such as melanoma, head and neck, liver or kidney cancer. Sequencing used CD4+ or CD8+ T cells sorted from blood, obtained in a trial of the OX40 agonist ivuxolimab. The sequence links TRBV19 to TRBJ2-7, with the D segment possibly TRBD1 or TRBD2, each aligning over 6 bases. Here the CDR3 is given as CASSTILVGRGLPYEQYF. The DNA sequence is TGTGCCAGTAGTACGATCCTCGTTGGACGGGGGCTCCCCTACGAGCAGTACTTC.